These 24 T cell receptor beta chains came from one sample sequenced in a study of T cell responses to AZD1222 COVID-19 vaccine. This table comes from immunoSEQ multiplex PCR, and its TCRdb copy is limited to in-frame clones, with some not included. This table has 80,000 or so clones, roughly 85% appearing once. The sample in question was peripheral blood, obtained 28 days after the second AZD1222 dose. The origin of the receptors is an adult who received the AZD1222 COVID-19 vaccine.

The CDR3 DNA is TGTGCCAGCAGCCTGAAACCACCGGGACAGGGCTACGAGCAGTACTTC. Translated: CASSLKPPGQGYEQYF. The J gene is TRBJ2-7, the V gene TRBV7-9, with 9 positions matching TRBD1. The trim removed 5 bases at V and 3 bases at J, leaving 11 bases unmatched. Germline lookup yields CDR1 SEHNR and CDR2 FQNEAQ (reference sequence). The CDR3 sequence is 16 residues long.

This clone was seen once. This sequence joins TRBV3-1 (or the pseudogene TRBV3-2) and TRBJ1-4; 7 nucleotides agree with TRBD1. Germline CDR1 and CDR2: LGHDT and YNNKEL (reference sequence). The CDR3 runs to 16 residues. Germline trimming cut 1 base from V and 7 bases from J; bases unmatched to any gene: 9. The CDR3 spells CASSQGTGTVGEKLFF. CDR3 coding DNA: TGTGCCAGCAGCCAAGGAACCGGGACAGTCGGTGAAAAACTGTTTTTT.

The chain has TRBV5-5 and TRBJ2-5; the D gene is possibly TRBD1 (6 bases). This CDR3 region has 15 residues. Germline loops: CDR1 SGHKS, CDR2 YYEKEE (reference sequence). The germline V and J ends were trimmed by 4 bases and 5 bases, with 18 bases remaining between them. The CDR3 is CASSPRWAGAETQYF. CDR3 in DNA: TGTGCCAGCAGCCCCAGGTGGGCAGGGGCTGAGACCCAGTACTTC.

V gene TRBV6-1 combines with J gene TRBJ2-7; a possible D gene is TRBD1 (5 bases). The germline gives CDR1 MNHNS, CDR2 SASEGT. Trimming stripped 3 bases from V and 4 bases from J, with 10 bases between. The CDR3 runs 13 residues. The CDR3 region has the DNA TGTGCCAGCAGTGACCCGACAGAGTACGAGCAGTACTTC. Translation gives CASSDPTEYEQYF.

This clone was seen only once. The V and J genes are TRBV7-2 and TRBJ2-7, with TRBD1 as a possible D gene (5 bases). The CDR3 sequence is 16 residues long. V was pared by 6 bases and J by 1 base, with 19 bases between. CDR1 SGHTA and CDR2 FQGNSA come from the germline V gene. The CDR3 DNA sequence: TGTGCCAGCAGGTGGGGCGGCAATTCCGGGTCCTACGAGCAGTACTTC. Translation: CASRWGGNSGSYEQYF.

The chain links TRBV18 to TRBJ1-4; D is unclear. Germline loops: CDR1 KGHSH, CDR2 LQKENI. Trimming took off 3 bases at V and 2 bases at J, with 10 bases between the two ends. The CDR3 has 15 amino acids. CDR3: CASSPGRTTNEKLFF. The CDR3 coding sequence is TGTGCCAGCTCACCCGGCCGGACTACTAATGAAAAACTGTTTTTT.

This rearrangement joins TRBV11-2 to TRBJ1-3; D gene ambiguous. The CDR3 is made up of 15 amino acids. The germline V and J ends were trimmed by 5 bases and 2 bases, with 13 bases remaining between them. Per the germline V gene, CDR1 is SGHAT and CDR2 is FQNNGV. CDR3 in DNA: TGTGCCAGCAGCCAAGGTTTGTCAGCTGGAAACACCATATATTTT. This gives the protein CASSQGLSAGNTIYF.

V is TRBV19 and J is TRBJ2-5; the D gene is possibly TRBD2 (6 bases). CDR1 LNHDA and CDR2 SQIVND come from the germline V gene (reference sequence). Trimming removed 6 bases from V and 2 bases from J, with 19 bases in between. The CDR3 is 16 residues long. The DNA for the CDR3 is TGTGCCAGTAGCAAGGTGGCGGGGTGGATACAAGAGACCCAGTACTTC. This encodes CASSKVAGWIQETQYF.

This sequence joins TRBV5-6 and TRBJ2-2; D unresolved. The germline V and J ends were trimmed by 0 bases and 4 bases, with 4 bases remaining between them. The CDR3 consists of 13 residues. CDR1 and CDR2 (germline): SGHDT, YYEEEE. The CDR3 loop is CASSLVSTGELFF. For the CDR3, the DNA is TGTGCCAGCAGCTTGGTATCCACCGGGGAGCTGTTTTTT.

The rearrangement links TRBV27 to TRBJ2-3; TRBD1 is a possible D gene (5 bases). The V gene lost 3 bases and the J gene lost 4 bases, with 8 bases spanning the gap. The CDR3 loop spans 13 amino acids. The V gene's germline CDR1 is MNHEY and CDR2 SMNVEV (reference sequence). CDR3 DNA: TGTGCCAGCAGTTTGCCAGGGTCAGATACGCAGTATTTT. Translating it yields CASSLPGSDTQYF.

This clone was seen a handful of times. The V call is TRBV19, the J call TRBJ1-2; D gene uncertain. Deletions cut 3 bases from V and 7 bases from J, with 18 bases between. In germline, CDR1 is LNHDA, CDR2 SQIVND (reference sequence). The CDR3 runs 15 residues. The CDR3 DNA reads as TGTGCCAGTAGTATGTCTGGACCGAGGCACGGTGGCTACACCTTC. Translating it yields CASSMSGPRHGGYTF.

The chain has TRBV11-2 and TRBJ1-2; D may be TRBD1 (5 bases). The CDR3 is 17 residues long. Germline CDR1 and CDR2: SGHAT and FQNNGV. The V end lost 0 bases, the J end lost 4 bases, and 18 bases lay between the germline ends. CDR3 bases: TGTGCCAGCAGCTTAGATCCGGGACCAGGGAGTAGCTATGGCTACACCTTC. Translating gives CASSLDPGPGSSYGYTF.

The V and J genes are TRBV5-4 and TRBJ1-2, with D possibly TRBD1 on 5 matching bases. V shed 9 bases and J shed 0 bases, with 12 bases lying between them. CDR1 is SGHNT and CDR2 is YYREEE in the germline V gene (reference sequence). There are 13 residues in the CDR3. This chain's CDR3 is CATGDGPNYGYTF. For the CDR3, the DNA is TGTGCCACCGGGGACGGACCTAACTATGGCTACACCTTC.

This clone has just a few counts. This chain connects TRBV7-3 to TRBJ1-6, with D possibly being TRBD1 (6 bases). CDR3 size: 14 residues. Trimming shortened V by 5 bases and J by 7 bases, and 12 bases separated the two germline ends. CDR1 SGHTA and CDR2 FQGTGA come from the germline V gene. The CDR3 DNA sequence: TGTGCCAGCAGCCCAGGGAGGGGGAATTCACCCCTCCACTTT. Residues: CASSPGRGNSPLHF.

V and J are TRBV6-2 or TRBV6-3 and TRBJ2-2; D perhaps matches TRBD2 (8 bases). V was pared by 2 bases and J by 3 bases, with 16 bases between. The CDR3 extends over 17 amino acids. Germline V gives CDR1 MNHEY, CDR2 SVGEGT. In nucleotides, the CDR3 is TGTGCCAGCAGTTACAGTCGCGGGGGGACAGACACCGGGGAGCTGTTTTTT. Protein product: CASSYSRGGTDTGELFF.

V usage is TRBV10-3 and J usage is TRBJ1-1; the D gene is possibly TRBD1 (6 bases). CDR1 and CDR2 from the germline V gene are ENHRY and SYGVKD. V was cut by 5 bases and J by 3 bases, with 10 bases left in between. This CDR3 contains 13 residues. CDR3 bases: TGTGCCATCAGTACAAACAGGGACACTGAAGCTTTCTTT. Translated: CAISTNRDTEAFF.

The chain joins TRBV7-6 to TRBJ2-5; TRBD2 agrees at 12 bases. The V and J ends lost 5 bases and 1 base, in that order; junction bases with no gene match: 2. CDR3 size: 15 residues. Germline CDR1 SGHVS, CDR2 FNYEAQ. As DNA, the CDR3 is TGTGCCAGCAGCCGGACTAGCGGGGTCCAAGAGACCCAGTACTTC. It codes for CASSRTSGVQETQYF.

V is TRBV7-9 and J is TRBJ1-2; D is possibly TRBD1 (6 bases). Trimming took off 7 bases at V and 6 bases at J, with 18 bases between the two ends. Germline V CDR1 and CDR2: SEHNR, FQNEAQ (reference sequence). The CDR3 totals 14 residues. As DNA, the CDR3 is TGTGCCAGCACTTACATAGGGGGTAGTGATGGCTACACCTTC. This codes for CASTYIGGSDGYTF. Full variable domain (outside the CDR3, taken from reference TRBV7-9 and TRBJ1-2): DTGVSQNPRHKITKRGQNVTFRCDPISEHNRLYWYRQTLGQGPEFLTYFQNEAQLEKSRLLSDRFSAERPKGSFSTLEIQRTEQGDSAMYLCASTYIGGSDGYTFGSGTRLTVV.

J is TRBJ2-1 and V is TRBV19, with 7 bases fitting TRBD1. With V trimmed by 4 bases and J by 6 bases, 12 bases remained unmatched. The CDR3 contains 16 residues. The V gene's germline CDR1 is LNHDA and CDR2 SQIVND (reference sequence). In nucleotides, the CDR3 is TGTGCCAGTAGTACCCTGGCCGGGACAGTACGCAATGAGCAGTTCTTC. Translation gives CASSTLAGTVRNEQFF. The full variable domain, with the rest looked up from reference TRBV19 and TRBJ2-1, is DGGITQSPKYLFRKEGQNVTLSCEQNLNHDAMYWYRQDPGQGLRLIYYSQIVNDFQKGDIAEGYSVSREKKESFPLTVTSAQKNPTAFYLCASSTLAGTVRNEQFFGPGTRLTVL.

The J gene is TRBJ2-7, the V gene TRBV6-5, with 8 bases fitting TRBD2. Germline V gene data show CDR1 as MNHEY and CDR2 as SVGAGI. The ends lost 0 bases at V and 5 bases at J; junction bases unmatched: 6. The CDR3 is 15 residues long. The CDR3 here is CASSYSVSGADEQYF. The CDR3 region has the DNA TGTGCCAGCAGTTACTCGGTTAGCGGGGCGGACGAGCAGTACTTC.

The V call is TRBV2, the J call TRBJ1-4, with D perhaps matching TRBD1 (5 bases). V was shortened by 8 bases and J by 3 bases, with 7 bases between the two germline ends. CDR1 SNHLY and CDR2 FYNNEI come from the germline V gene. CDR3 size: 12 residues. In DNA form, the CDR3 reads TGTGCCAGCCGGGACCCTAATGAAAAACTGTTTTTT. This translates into CASRDPNEKLFF.

In DNA, the CDR3 is TGTGCCAGCAGCTTCGGCCCCGCGACAGGGCACCACGAGCAGTACTTC. It translates to CASSFGPATGHHEQYF. The V gene is TRBV7-9, the J gene TRBJ2-7, with 7 nucleotides matching TRBD1. The CDR3 loop spans 16 amino acids. CDR1 and CDR2 from the germline V gene are SEHNR and FQNEAQ (reference sequence). Unmatched junction bases numbered 13, after V lost 3 bases and J lost 5 bases.

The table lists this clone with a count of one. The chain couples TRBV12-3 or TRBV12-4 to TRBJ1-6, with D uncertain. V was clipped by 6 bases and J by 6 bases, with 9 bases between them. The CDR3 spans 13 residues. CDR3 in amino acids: CASRDGPNSPLHF. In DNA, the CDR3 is TGTGCCAGCAGGGACGGGCCTAATTCACCCCTCCACTTT.

CDR3 sequence reads: CASSFPGTGNTEAFF. The CDR3, as DNA: TGTGCCAGCAGCTTTCCGGGGACAGGGAACACTGAAGCTTTCTTT. The rearrangement uses TRBV5-4 and TRBJ1-1, with 8 bases that match TRBD1. The V gene's germline CDR1 is SGHNT and CDR2 YYREEE (reference sequence). The junction had 4 bases not matched to a gene; V was cut back by 2 bases and J by 1 base. The CDR3 consists of 15 residues.